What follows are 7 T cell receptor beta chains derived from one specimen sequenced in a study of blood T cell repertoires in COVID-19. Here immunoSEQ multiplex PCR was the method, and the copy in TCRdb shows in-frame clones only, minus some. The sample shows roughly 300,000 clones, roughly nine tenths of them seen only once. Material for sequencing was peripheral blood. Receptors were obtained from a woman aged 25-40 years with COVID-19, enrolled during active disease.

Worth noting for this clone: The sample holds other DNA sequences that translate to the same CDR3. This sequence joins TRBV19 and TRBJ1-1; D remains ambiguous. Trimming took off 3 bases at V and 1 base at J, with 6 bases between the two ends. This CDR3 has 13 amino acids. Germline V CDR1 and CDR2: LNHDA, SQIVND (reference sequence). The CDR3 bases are TGTGCCAGTAGTATCGGCGGGAACACTGAAGCTTTCTTT. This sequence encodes CASSIGGNTEAFF.

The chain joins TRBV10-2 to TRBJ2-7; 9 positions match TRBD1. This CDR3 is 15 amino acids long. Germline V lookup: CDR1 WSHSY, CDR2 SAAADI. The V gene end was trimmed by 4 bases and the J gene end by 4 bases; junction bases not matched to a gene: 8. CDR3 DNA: TGCGCCAGCAGTGGCTTTCGGACAGGGGCTTACGAGCAGTACTTC. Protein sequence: CASSGFRTGAYEQYF.

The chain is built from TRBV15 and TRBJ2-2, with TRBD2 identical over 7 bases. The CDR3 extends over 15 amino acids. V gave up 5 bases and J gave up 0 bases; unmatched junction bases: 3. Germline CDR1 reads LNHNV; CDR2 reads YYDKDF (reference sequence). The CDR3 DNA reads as TGTGCCACCAGCTTCGGACTAGCGAACACCGGGGAGCTGTTTTTT. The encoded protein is CATSFGLANTGELFF.

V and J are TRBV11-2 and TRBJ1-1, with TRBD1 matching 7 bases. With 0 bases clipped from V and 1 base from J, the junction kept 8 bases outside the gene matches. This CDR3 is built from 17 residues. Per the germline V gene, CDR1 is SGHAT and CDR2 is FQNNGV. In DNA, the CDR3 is TGTGCCAGCAGCTTAGAACTGGCAACAGGGGCGAACACTGAAGCTTTCTTT. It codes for CASSLELATGANTEAFF.

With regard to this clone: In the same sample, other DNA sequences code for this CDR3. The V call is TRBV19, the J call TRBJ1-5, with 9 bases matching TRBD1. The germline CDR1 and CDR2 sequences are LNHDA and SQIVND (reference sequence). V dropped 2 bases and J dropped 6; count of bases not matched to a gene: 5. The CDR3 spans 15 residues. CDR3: CASSIPGQGGQPQHF. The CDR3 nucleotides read TGTGCCAGTAGTATACCGGGACAGGGAGGTCAGCCCCAGCATTTT.

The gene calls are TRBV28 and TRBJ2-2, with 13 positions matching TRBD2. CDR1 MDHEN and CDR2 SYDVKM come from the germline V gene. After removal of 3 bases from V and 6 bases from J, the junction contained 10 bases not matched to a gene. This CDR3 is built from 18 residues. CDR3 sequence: CASSLGRGLAGNAGELFF. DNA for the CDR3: TGTGCCAGCAGTTTGGGTAGGGGACTAGCGGGAAATGCCGGGGAGCTGTTTTTT.

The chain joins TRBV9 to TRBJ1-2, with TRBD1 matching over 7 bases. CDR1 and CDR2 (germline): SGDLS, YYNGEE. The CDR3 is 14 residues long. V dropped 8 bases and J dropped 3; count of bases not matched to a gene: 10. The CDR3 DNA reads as TGTGCCAGTTCCACAGGGGACGAGGACTATGGCTACACCTTC. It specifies CASSTGDEDYGYTF.